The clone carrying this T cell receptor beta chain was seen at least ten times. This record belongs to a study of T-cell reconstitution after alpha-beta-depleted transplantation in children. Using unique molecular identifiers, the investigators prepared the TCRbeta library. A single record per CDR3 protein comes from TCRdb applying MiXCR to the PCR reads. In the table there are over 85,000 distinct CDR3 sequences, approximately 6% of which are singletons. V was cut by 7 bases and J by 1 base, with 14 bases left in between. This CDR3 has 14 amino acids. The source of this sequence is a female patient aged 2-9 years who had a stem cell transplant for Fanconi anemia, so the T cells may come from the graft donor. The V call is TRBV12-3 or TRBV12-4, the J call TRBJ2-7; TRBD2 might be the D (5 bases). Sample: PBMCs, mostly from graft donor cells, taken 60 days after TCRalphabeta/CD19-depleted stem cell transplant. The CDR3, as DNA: TGTGCCAGCACCCCGGACTTGGGGTCCTACGAGCAGTACTTC. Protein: CASTPDLGSYEQYF.